This TCR beta chain was captured in a study of shared clonotypes between healthy human individuals. Regarding the study as a whole: The naive CD4 repertoires of a few donors were compared, and around 5% of clonotypes were shared. Sampling covered nothing but blood. Tissue TCR repertoires likely differ from those found in blood. Since donors were few, the genetic and exposure-history diversity represented was limited.

A remark on this clone: No antigen is known for it. The same CDR3 also results from other DNA sequences found in this sample.

The germline V gene encodes CDR1 MDHEN and CDR2 SYDVKM. This CDR3 is 13 amino acids long. V was shortened by 2 bases and J by 2 bases, with 7 bases between the two germline ends. Several immunoSEQ 96-well plates shared each subset's DNA, each plate a replicate. Sequenced by immunoSEQ multiplex PCR; TCRdb stores in-frame clones only, minus some. The table lists some 500,000 clones, 90% to 97% of them singletons. The sequenced sample was naive CD4+ T cells sorted from blood. Subset here: CD45RA+ positively selected. The TCR was taken from a woman between 25 and 40 years old in good health. The chain uses TRBV28 and TRBJ2-7; D is unclear. CDR3 in amino acids: CASSLGSPYEQYF. The CDR3, as DNA: TGTGCCAGCAGTTTAGGAAGTCCCTACGAGCAGTACTTC. The full variable domain, rest sourced from reference TRBV28 and TRBJ2-7, is DVKVTQSSRYLVKRTGEKVFLECVQDMDHENMFWYRQDPGLGLRLIYFSYDVKMKEKGDIPEGYSVSREKKERFSLILESASTNQTSMYLCASSLGSPYEQYFGPGTRLTVT.